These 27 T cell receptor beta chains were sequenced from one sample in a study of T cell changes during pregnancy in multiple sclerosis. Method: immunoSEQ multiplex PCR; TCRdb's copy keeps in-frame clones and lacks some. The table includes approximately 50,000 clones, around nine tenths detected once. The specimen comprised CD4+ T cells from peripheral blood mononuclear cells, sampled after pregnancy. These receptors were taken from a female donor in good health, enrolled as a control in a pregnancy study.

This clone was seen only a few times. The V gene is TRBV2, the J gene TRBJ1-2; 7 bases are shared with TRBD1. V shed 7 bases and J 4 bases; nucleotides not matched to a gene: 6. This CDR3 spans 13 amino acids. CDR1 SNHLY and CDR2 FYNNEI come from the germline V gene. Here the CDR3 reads CASKGQLGYGYTF. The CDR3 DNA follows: TGTGCCAGCAAGGGACAGCTCGGCTATGGCTACACCTTC.

CDR3 DNA: TGTGCCAGCAGCTCCTTGACAGGGGTAAGCGGCTACACCTTC. This translates into CASSSLTGVSGYTF. The rearrangement joins TRBV7-2 to TRBJ1-2; 8 bases are shared with TRBD1. The germline CDR1 and CDR2 sequences are SGHTA and FQGNSA. The V and J ends lost 4 bases and 8 bases, in that order; junction bases with no gene match: 9. CDR3 length: 14 amino acids.

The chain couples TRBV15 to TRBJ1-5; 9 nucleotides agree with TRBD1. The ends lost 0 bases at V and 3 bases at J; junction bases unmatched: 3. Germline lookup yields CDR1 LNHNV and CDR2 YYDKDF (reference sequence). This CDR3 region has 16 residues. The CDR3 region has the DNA TGTGCCACCAGCAGAGATCGGGACAGGGACAATCAGCCCCAGCATTTT. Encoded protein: CATSRDRDRDNQPQHF.

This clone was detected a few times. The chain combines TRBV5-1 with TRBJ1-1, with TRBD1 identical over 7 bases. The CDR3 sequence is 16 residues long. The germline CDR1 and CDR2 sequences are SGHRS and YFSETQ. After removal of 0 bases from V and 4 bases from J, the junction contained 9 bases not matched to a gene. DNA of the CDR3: TGCGCCAGCAGCTTGGGAGGGGTGACAGGGCGCACTGAAGCTTTCTTT. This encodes CASSLGGVTGRTEAFF.

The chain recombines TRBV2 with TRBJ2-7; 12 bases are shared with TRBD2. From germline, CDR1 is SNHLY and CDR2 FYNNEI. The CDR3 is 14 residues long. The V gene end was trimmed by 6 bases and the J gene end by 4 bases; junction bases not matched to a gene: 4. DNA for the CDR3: TGTGCCAGCAGCCCGACTAGCGGGAGATACGAGCAGTACTTC. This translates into CASSPTSGRYEQYF.

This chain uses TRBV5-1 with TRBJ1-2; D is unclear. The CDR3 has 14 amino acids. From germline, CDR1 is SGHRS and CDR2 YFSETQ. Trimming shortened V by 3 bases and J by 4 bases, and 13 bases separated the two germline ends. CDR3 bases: TGCGCCAGCAGCTCCGACTCCCCCCGCTATGGCTACACCTTC. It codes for CASSSDSPRYGYTF.

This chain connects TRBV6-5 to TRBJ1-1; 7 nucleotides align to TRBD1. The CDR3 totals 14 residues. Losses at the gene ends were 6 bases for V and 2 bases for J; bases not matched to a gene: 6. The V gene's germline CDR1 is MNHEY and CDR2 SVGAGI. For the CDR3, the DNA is TGTGCCAGCAGAACGCCAGGGGGAAACACTGAAGCTTTCTTT. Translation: CASRTPGGNTEAFF.

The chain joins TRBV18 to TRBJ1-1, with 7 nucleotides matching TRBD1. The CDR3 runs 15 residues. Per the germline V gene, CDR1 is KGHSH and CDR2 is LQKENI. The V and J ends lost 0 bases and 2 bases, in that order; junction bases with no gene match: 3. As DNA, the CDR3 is TGTGCCAGCTCACCACCCACAGGGGTAAACACTGAAGCTTTCTTT. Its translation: CASSPPTGVNTEAFF.

The CDR3 nucleotides read TGTGCCAGCAGCTTGCGGGGCACTCAGCCCCAGCATTTT. Its protein is CASSLRGTQPQHF. The genes are TRBV7-9 and TRBJ1-5; tentative D call: TRBD1 (5 bases). CDR1 SEHNR and CDR2 FQNEAQ come from the germline V gene (reference sequence). Trimming removed 3 bases from V and 6 bases from J, with 9 bases in between. The length of the CDR3 is 13 residues.

DNA for the CDR3: TGTGCCAGCAGCCCTGATTTGGGACAGGCCTACGAGCAGTACTTC. Amino acid sequence: CASSPDLGQAYEQYF. V is TRBV5-8 and J is TRBJ2-7, with 8 nucleotides matching TRBD1. V was clipped by 4 bases and J by 2 bases; unmatched bases: 8. CDR3 length: 15 residues. Germline V gene lookup returns CDR1 SGHTS and CDR2 YDEGEE.

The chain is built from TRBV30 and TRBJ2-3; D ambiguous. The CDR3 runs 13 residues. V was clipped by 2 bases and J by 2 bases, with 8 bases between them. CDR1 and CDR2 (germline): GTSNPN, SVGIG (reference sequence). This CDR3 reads CAWSIRATDTQYF. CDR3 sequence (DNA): TGTGCCTGGAGTATTAGAGCCACAGATACGCAGTATTTT.

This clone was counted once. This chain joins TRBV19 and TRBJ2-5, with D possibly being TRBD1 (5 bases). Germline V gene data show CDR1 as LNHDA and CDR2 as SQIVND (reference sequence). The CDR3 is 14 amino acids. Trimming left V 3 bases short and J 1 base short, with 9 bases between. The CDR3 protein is CASSIPDSQETQYF. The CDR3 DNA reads TGTGCCAGTAGTATCCCAGACAGCCAAGAGACCCAGTACTTC.

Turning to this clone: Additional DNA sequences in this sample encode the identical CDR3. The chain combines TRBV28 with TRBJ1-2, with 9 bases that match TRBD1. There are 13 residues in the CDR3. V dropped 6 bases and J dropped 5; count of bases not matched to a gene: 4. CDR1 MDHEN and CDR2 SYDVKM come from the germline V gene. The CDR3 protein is CASRTGTGYGYTF. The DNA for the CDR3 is TGTGCCAGCAGAACGGGGACAGGGTATGGCTACACCTTC.

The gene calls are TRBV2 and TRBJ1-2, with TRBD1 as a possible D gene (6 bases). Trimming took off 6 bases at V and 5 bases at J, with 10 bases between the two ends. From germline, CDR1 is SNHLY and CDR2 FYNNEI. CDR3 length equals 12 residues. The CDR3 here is CASRRGGYGYTF. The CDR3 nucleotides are TGTGCCAGCAGGAGAGGGGGTTATGGCTACACCTTC.

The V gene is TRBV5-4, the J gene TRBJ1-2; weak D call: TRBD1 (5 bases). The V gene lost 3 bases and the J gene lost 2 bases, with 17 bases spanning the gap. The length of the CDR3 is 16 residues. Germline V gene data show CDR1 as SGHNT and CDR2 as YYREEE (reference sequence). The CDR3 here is CASSWPYQGGNYGYTF. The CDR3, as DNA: TGTGCCAGCAGCTGGCCTTATCAGGGTGGGAACTATGGCTACACCTTC.

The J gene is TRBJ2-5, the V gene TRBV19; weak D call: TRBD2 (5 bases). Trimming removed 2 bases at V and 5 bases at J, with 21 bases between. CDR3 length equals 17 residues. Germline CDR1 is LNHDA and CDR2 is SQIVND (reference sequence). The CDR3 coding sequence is TGTGCCAGTAGTATACGGAAGGGAGCTCGAGGGCCGGAGACCCAGTACTTC. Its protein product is CASSIRKGARGPETQYF.

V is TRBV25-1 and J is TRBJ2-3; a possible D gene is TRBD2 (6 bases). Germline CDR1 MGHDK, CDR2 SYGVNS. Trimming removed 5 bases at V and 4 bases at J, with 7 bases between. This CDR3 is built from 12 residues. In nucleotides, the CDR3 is TGTGCCAGCAGTTCGGGGGCAGATACGCAGTATTTT. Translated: CASSSGADTQYF.

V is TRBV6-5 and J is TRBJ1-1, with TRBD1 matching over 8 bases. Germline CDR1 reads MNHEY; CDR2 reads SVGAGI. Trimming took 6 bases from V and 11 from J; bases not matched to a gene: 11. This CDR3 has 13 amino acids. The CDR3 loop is CASRIPTGGRAFF. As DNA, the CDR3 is TGTGCCAGCAGGATTCCCACAGGGGGGAGGGCTTTCTTT.

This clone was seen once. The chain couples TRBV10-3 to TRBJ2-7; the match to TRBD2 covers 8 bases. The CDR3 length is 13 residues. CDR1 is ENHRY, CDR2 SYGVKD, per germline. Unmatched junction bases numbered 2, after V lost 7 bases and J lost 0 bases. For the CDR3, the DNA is TGTGCCATCACTAGCGGGCACTCCTACGAGCAGTACTTC. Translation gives CAITSGHSYEQYF.

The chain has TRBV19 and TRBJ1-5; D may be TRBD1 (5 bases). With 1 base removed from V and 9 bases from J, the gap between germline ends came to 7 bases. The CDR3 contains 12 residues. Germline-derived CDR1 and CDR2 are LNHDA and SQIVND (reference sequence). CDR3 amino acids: CASSIGGGPQHF. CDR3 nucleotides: TGTGCCAGTAGTATAGGCGGGGGGCCCCAGCATTTT.

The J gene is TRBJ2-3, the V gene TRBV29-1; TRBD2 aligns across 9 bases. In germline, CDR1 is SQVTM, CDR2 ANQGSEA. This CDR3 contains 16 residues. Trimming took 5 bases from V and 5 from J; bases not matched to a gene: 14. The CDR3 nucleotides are TGCAGCGTTCCAAACTGGCGGGAGGGCCAGGGAGATACGCAGTATTTT. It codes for CSVPNWREGQGDTQYF.

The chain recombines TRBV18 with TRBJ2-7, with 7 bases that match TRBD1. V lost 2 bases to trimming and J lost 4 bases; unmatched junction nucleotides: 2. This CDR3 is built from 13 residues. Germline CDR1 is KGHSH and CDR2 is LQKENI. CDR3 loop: CASSPGDSYEQYF. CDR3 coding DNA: TGTGCCAGCTCACCAGGGGACAGTTACGAGCAGTACTTC.

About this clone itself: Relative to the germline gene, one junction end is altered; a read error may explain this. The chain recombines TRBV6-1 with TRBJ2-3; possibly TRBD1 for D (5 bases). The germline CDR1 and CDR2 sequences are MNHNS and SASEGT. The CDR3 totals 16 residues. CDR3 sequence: CASSARTTRHTDTQYF. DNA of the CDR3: TGTGCCAGTAGTGCGAGGACAACCCGCCACACAGATACGCAGTATTTT.

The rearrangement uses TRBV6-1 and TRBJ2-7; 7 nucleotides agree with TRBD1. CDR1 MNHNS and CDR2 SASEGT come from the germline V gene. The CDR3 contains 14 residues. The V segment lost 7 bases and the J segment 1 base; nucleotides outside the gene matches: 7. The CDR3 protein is CASNQDRVSYEQYF. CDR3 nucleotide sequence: TGTGCCAGCAACCAAGACAGGGTGTCCTACGAGCAGTACTTC.

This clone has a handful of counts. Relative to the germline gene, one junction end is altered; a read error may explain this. The CDR3, as DNA: TGTGCTAGCAGCTCCGGTCTAGCGGGAGTCGGCAACGAGCAGTACTTC. It yields the protein CASSSGLAGVGNEQYF. J is TRBJ2-7 and V is TRBV7-7; 10 bases fit TRBD2. Germline assignment: CDR1 SSHAT and CDR2 FNYEAQ (reference sequence). The CDR3 has 16 residues.

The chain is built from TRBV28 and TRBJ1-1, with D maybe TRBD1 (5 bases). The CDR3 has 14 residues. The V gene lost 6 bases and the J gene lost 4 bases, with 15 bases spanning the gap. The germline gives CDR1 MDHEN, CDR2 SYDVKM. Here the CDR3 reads CASSPPREATEAFF. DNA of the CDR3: TGTGCCAGCAGCCCCCCCAGGGAGGCCACTGAAGCTTTCTTT. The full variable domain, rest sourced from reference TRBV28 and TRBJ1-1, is DVKVTQSSRYLVKRTGEKVFLECVQDMDHENMFWYRQDPGLGLRLIYFSYDVKMKEKGDIPEGYSVSREKKERFSLILESASTNQTSMYLCASSPPREATEAFFGQGTRLTVV.

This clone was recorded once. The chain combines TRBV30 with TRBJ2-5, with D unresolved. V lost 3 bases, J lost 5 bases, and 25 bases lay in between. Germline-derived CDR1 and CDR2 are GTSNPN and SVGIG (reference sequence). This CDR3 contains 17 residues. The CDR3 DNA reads TGTGCCTGGAGCTCAAGTTACGAGGCGCTGGTTGGGGAGACCCAGTACTTC. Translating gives CAWSSSYEALVGETQYF. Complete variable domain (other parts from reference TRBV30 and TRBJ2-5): SQTIHQWPATLVQPVGSPLSLECTVEGTSNPNLYWYRQAAGRGLQLLFYSVGIGQISSEVPQNLSASRPQDRQFILSSKKLLLSDSGFYLCAWSSSYEALVGETQYFGPGTRLLVL.